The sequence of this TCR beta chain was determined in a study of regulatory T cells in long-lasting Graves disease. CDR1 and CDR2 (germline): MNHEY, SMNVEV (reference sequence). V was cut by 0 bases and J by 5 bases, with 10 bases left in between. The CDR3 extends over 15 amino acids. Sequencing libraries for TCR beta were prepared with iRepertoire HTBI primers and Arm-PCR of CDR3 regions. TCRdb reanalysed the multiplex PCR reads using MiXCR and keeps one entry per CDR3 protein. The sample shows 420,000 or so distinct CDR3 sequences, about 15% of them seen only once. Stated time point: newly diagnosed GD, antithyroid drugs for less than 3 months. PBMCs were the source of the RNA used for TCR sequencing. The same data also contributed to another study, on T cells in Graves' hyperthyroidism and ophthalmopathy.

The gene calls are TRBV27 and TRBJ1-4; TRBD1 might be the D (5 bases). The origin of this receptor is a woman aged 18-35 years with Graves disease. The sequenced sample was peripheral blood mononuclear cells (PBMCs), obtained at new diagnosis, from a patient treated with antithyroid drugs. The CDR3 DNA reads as TGTGCCAGCAGTTTATCTGCAGGGTTAAATGAAAAACTGTTTTTT. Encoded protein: CASSLSAGLNEKLFF.